These T cell receptor beta chains were read from a single sample in a study of blood T cell repertoires in COVID-19. Sequenced by immunoSEQ multiplex PCR; TCRdb stores in-frame clones only, minus some. The profile shows roughly 230,000 clones, around four fifths of them singletons. The sequencing input was peripheral blood. The receptor source for this set is an elderly woman with COVID-19, enrolled during active disease. Both conserved end residues are part of each CDR3. The order of the fields is clone size, J gene, D gene, V gene, CDR3 DNA, CDR3 protein. D genes are given only for firm matches. The size field is filled for only some rows; it gives once, few, many or a size class.

clone_size: -
j_call: TRBJ2-1
d_call: TRBD2
v_call: TRBV6-1
cdr3_nt: TGTGCCAGCAGGGAAGCTAGCGGGAGCTCCTACAATGAGCAGTTCTTC
cdr3_aa: CASREASGSSYNEQFF

clone_size: -
j_call: TRBJ1-2
d_call: -
v_call: TRBV6-5
cdr3_nt: TGTGCCAGCAGCCGTCGGGAGAACTATGGCTACACCTTC
cdr3_aa: CASSRRENYGYTF

clone_size: -
j_call: TRBJ1-5
d_call: -
v_call: TRBV5-1
cdr3_nt: TGCGCCAGCAGCTTGGAGGGGGACAGCAATCAGCCCCAGCATTTT
cdr3_aa: CASSLEGDSNQPQHF

clone_size: -
j_call: TRBJ2-1
d_call: -
v_call: TRBV20-1
cdr3_nt: TGCAGTGCTCCGGCAGACTTTGAGCAGTTCTTC
cdr3_aa: CSAPADFEQFF

clone_size: -
j_call: TRBJ2-7
d_call: TRBD2
v_call: TRBV3-1/TRBV3-2
cdr3_nt: TGTGCCAGCAGCCCTAGGGCGGGGGCCTACGAGCAGTACTTC
cdr3_aa: CASSPRAGAYEQYF

clone_size: -
j_call: TRBJ2-2
d_call: -
v_call: TRBV24-1
cdr3_nt: TGTGCCACCAGGGGGGCAGCGGAACCGGAGAACACCGGGGAGCTGTTTTTT
cdr3_aa: CATRGAAEPENTGELFF

clone_size: -
j_call: TRBJ2-5
d_call: TRBD1
v_call: TRBV19
cdr3_nt: TGTGCCAGTAGTTCCACAGGGGTAGAGACCCAGTACTTC
cdr3_aa: CASSSTGVETQYF

clone_size: -
j_call: TRBJ2-1
d_call: TRBD1
v_call: TRBV11-3
cdr3_nt: TGTGCCAGCAGCAAAGGGACAGCCCTCTTGGTCGATGAGCAGTTCTTC
cdr3_aa: CASSKGTALLVDEQFF

clone_size: -
j_call: TRBJ2-7
d_call: -
v_call: TRBV5-5
cdr3_nt: TGTGCCAGCAGCTTAAGGGGGACGGGCTCCTACGAGCAGTACTTC
cdr3_aa: CASSLRGTGSYEQYF

clone_size: -
j_call: TRBJ1-1
d_call: -
v_call: TRBV7-9
cdr3_nt: TGTGCCAGCAGCTCCCCGGGACAACTCATGAACACTGAAGCTTTCTTT
cdr3_aa: CASSSPGQLMNTEAFF

clone_size: few
j_call: TRBJ2-5
d_call: TRBD2
v_call: TRBV7-2
cdr3_nt: TGTGCCAGCAGCTTAGCCTTTTCTAGCGGACAAGAGACCCAGTACTTC
cdr3_aa: CASSLAFSSGQETQYF

clone_size: -
j_call: TRBJ2-2
d_call: -
v_call: TRBV5-6
cdr3_nt: TGTGCCAGCAGCGCAGGGGCCGGGGAGCTGTTTTTT
cdr3_aa: CASSAGAGELFF

clone_size: -
j_call: TRBJ1-1
d_call: -
v_call: TRBV28
cdr3_nt: TGTGCCAGCATCCTGGGGGGGGCCGTGAACACTGAAGCTTTCTTT
cdr3_aa: CASILGGAVNTEAFF

clone_size: -
j_call: TRBJ1-1
d_call: -
v_call: TRBV7-2
cdr3_nt: TGTGCCAGCAGTCCGGTCCAGGGTTCGCGGATGATGAACACTGAAGCTTTCTTT
cdr3_aa: CASSPVQGSRMMNTEAFF

clone_size: -
j_call: TRBJ2-2
d_call: -
v_call: TRBV7-2
cdr3_nt: TGTGCCAGCAGCCCCCCCGGGACCGGGGAGCTGTTTTTT
cdr3_aa: CASSPPGTGELFF

clone_size: -
j_call: TRBJ1-4
d_call: -
v_call: TRBV28
cdr3_nt: TGTGCCAGCAGTACCACAGGGTTAGGGACTAATGAAAAACTGTTTTTT
cdr3_aa: CASSTTGLGTNEKLFF

clone_size: -
j_call: TRBJ2-7
d_call: TRBD2
v_call: TRBV7-2
cdr3_nt: TGTGCCAGCAGCTTACGGGGCGGGGGATTCTACGAGCAGTACTTC
cdr3_aa: CASSLRGGGFYEQYF

clone_size: -
j_call: TRBJ2-1
d_call: TRBD2
v_call: TRBV19
cdr3_nt: TGTGCCAGTAGTATAACCCCGATCGGACTAGACGCTACCGATGAGCAGTTCTTC
cdr3_aa: CASSITPIGLDATDEQFF

clone_size: -
j_call: TRBJ2-4
d_call: TRBD2
v_call: TRBV2
cdr3_nt: TGTGCCAGCAGTGAACAGGGACTAGGGGAACGCATTCAGTACTTC
cdr3_aa: CASSEQGLGERIQYF

clone_size: once
j_call: TRBJ2-2
d_call: -
v_call: TRBV7-6
cdr3_nt: TGTGCCAGCAGCATGGGACAAAACGCGAACACCGGGGAGCTGTTTTTT
cdr3_aa: CASSMGQNANTGELFF